This T cell receptor beta chain comes out of a study of shared clonotypes between healthy human individuals (dated by TCRdb to 2018 to 2020). In terms of the full investigation: Three men and a couple of women, aged 18 to 49 years, made up the cohort. Per donor, three plates each were used for CD4 naive and CD4 memory, two for CD8 naive, and one for CD8 memory. To estimate repertoire size and how much clonotype sharing occurs between individuals, the study deeply sequenced the blood TCR repertoires of five healthy adults. Different laboratories and diverse techniques were used to prepare libraries and sequence TCR repertoires, to increase sequencing depth and limit assay-specific biases. Leukapheresis yielded between about 0.85 and 10 billion PBMCs per donor.

On this clone: What antigen it recognizes has not been identified. The record has no base qualities; no much larger clone is one base away.

Broad study findings and their caveats: Sampling was restricted to blood, and TCR repertoires in tissues likely differ from the TCR repertoires found in blood. Approximately 5% of naive CD4, 3.5% of naive CD8, approximately 2.2% of memory CD4, and roughly 0.4% of memory CD8 clonotypes were shared across a few donors. Pairwise subsampling led to the expectation that sequencing depth would affect the degree of clonotype sharing among donors. Larger estimated clonotype richness was generally found for naive subsets than for memory subsets. Compared with non-shared clonotypes, the clonotypes found in all four sorted-subset donors had higher generation probabilities. The small number of donors limited the genetic and exposure-history diversity represented. Incomplete sequencing was indicated by rarefaction of sorted-subset datasets, despite the large sequencing depth.

Using the deep immunoSEQ assay, TCR CDR3 regions were amplified from genomic DNA by multiplex PCR. Genomic DNA extracted from each cell subset was distributed evenly over all wells of several immunoSEQ 96-well plates, and each plate served as one replicate. For sorted subsets, 150 to 250 ng of genomic DNA, equivalent to 25,000 to 30,000 T cell genomes, went into each replicate PCR. Purified libraries were quantified with a Qubit 3.0 fluorometer, sized on a Bioanalyzer 2100, and re-quantified with the KAPA Library Quantification kit. Every immunoSEQ 96-well plate was sequenced on a separate single-read 150-cycle Illumina NextSeq 550 flow cell. The paper's processing steps were these. Because the immunoSEQ output included only junctional sequences and no quality scores, the filtering could not be the same as the filtering used for full-length reads. To assign V/J genes and CDR3, sequences were annotated using PyIR, a Python wrapper for IgBLAST v1.9, with IMGT germline references. Reads with weak V/J assignments (E-value above 1e-6), missing CDR3, stop codons, out-of-frame junctions, or ambiguous translated residues were removed. V3J clonotypes were defined by identical inferred V gene, J gene, and CDR3 amino acid sequence. The percentage overlap between two repertoires was calculated by dividing the number of shared unique clonotypes by the size of the smaller repertoire. Repertoire richness was assessed with RTK rarefaction, the Chao1 estimator, and Recon v2.1 estimates of unobserved clonotypes. OLGA was used to compute generation probabilities for all TCRbeta clonotypes that the gDNA method yielded from a handful of donors. What TCRdb holds here is the immuneACCESS table cut down to in-frame rearrangements. Part of the clones is not present; checked against another copy, under half of the missing clones reflect an unresolved V gene, and the others are unexplained. Clonal size and the V and J genes are those of that table, whereas D and trimming came from the DNA. The sample contains 550,000 to 850,000 clones, approximately 79% of them found a single time. Of the sample, approximately 1.6% is held by the ten largest clones.

V drops 3 bases and J drops 6 bases, leaving 10 bases in between. Including cysteine and phenylalanine, the CDR3 has 12 amino acids. Just CDR3 DNA is preserved here, 36 bases in frame from base 1. In the germline V gene (reference sequence), CDR1 corresponds to SGHKS and CDR2 to YYEKEE. Healthy HIV-negative adults with no recently reported acute infections or vaccinations were included as donors. Every donor was a Caucasian adult residing in Nashville, Tennessee, USA. Magnetic negative selection was used to enrich CD4+ T cells, after which naive cells were positively selected on CD45RA and the negative fraction became the memory subset. Blood was obtained by leukapheresis, after which PBMCs were separated by Ficoll-Histopaque density gradient centrifugation and cryopreserved in liquid nitrogen vapor phase. Analytical flow cytometry was used to check the purity and quantity of each magnetically sorted T cell population. From each sorted fraction, genomic DNA was isolated and quantified by UV absorbance on a Nanodrop 2000c.

The sequence came from a woman aged 25 to 45 in good health. This chain is built from TRBV5-5 and TRBJ2-7, with no confident D gene call. The sample was memory CD4+ T cells sorted from blood. The sample's cell subset or site, from its label and the paper: CD45RA-negative fraction. The DNA is as follows: TGTGCCAGCAGCTCACACGGCGGCGAGCAGTACTTC. The encoded protein is CASSSHGGEQYF.